This TCR beta chain was retrieved from a study of CD8 T cells in Susac syndrome. Overall study results and limits: Clonal expansion was not observed in the Susac syndrome CD4+ T cell repertoires.

The authors sequenced TCR beta from blood CD8+ and CD4+ T cells. RNA totalling roughly 0.45 to 1 ug underwent reverse transcription with random hexamers. With immunoSEQ multiplex PCR, TCR beta CDR3 was amplified across 54 Vbeta and 13 Jbeta. TCRdb itself ran the immunoSEQ multiplex PCR reads through MiXCR, one entry per CDR3 protein. The sample carries 200,000 to 300,000 distinct CDR3 sequences, 90% to 97% recorded once. The germline V gene encodes CDR1 SEHNR and CDR2 FQNEAQ (reference sequence). This CDR3 spans 13 amino acids. V was cut by 5 bases and J by 4 bases, with 11 bases left in between. About this clonotype: The antigen is undetermined.

This clonotype originated in a human donor with Susac syndrome. The sequenced sample consisted of CD4+ T cells from PBMCs. V is TRBV7-9 and J is TRBJ1-2; D call uncertain. The CDR3 region has the DNA TGTGCCAGCAGCGAAGGACTGTTCTATGGCTACACCTTC. This codes for CASSEGLFYGYTF.